This entry is about one T cell receptor (beta chain). This receptor's antigen is unknown. Base qualities are not provided; no much larger clone lies one nucleotide away. High-throughput TCR beta sequencing profiled peripheral blood CD8+ and CD4+ T cells from healthy donors, Susac syndrome patients and multiple sclerosis patients. Treatment-naive patients with stable or active relapsing-remitting disease fulfilling revised McDonald criteria were used as multiple sclerosis controls. Bulk CD8+ and CD4+ T cells were purified magnetically by negative isolation, whereas CD8+ TEMRA cells were enriched by FACS. Blood was drawn into EDTA tubes, processed within 24 hours, and PBMCs were isolated by density gradient centrifugation. PBMCs intended for TCR sequencing were cryopreserved in liquid nitrogen and thawed later in a water bath at 37 degrees C. The sorted or isolated CD4+, CD8+ and CD8+ TEMRA cells had a purity of 90% or higher.

The sample is drawn from a study of CD8 T cells in Susac syndrome (dated by TCRdb to about 2019). Some background on the complete study: Whether CD8+ T cell activation and differentiation in Susac syndrome was antigen driven was tested using repertoire sequencing. The clonality of the CD8+ T cell repertoire was compared across about a dozen healthy donors, around 14 Susac syndrome patients and around 16 multiple sclerosis patients. Beyond this particular receptor, the publication reports: The study acknowledged that relatively few individuals were included in the TCR sequencing and HLA analysis.

RNA was extracted using the RNeasy kit, and roughly 0.5 to 1 ug of the RNA was reverse transcribed with random hexamers. TCR beta CDR3 regions were amplified with the immunoSEQ multiplex PCR assay covering 54 Vbeta and 13 Jbeta segments. PCR amplification bias was corrected by using a synthetic template baseline for primer optimization and computational correction. The source study handled its data this way. Reads were assigned to V, D and J genes according to IMGT and analyzed in immunoSEQ Analyzer, with only productive sequences retained. To calculate clonality, Shannon entropy was normalized by log2 of the number of productive unique sequences and then subtracted from one. Public and private clones were assessed among the 100 most prevalent clones of each patient and control. A clone was defined as Susac-specific if it was absent from the healthy and MS cohorts, from 950 to 1,300 published viral clones and from other ImmuneACCESS disease sequences. The public reads were quality trimmed at Q25 with fastp and then assembled into clones with MiXCR by TCRdb, keeping productive beta chains. Each record represents a unique CDR3 protein, reported with the most common genes and DNA among its rows. These V and J calls derive from TCRdb rather than the authors' analysis. The sample yields fewer than 200,000 distinct CDR3 sequences; around 96% were counted once. The ten largest clones represent about 0.16% of the sample.

Sequenced: CD8+ T cells from PBMCs. The receptor's source is a human donor with multiple sclerosis.

The bases read TGTGCCAGCAACTCCCTCCCGGCGGATACGCAGTATTTT. This gives the protein CASNSLPADTQYF. Rearrangement joined TRBV14 to TRBJ2-3, with an unclear D gene assignment. Spanning cysteine to phenylalanine, the CDR3 consists of 13 amino acids. Just the 39-base CDR3 DNA is kept, in frame starting at base 1. CDR1 and CDR2, looked up from the germline V gene, are SGHDN and FVKESK. V is shortened by 7 bases, J by 6 bases, and the region joining them spans 14 bases.